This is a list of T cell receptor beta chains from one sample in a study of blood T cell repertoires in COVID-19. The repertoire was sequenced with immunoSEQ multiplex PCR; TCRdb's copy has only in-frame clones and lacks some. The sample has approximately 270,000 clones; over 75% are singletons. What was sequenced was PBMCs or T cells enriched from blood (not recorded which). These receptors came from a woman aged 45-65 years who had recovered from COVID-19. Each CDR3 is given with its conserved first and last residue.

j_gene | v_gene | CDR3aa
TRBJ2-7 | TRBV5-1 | CASSLAPSGTGIYEQYF
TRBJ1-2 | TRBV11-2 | CASSLDMDRPIYGYTF
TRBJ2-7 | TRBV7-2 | CASSLGLLSDPYEQYF
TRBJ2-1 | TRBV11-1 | CASSLGPREINEQFF
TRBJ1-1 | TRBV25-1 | CASSDERAEAFF
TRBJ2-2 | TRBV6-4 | CASSEWQGGTGELFF
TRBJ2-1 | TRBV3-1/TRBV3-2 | CASSQEIRSEQFF
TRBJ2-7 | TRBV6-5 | CASRLFGGSREQYF
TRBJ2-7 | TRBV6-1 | CASSDTGRAWYEQYF
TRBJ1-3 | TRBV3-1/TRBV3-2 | CASSPRGESSGNTIYF
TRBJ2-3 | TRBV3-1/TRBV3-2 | CASSAERGRDSYRSSGSTDTQYF
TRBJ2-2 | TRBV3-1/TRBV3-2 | CASSLSGANTGELFF
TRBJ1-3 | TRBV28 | CASSFHTIIGAGNTIYF
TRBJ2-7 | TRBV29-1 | CSVGLAPSYEQYF
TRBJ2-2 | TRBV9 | CASSASTGDTGELFF
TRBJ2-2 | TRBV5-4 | CASSLQGVTGELFF
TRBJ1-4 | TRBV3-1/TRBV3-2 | CASSPSGRGEKLFF
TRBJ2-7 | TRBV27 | CASSYAAGGDYEQYF
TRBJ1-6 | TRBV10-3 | CAISEGQNNSPLHF
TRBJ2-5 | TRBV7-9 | CASSLPLAGGETQYF
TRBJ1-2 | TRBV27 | CASSLGQGTYGYTF
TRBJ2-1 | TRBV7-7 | CASSLLGGGSYNEQFF
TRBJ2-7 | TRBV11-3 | CASSPTGSYEQYF
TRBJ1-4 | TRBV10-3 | CAISKQVGTNEKLFF
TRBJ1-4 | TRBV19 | CASTDRRTATNEKLFF
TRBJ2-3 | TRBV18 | CASSPGHLDTDTQYF
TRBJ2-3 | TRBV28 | CASSSAAGDTQYF
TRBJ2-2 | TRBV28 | CATTGVTGELFF
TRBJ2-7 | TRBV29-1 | CSVAIVGPGYEQYF
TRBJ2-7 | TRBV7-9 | CASSRQGVGQYF
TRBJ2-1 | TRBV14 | CASSQARLAASNEQFF
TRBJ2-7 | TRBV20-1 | CSARQDYEQYF
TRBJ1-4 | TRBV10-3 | CAISPTRTSTNEKLFF
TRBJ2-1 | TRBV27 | CASSWFWREERGNEQFF
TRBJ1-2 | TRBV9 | CASSRGYRGIYGYTF
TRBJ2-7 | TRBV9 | CASSAQQGATRQYF
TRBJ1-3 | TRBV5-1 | CASSVSMSGVGNTIYF
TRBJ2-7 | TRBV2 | CASSGGDRPLYEQYF
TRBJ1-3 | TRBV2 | CASSEALRGRKGNTIYF
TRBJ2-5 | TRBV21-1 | CASSKAGTGSETQYF
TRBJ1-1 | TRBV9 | CASSVGPRAEAFF
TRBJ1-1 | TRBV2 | CASGTEMNTEAFF
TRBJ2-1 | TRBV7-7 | CASSTGTGRHEQFF
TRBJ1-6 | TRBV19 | CASSPKQGTSSPLHF
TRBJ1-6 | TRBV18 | CASSPSGSINSPLHF
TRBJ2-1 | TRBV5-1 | CASSVGTGLYNEQFF
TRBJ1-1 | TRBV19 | CASSSIQGTEAFF
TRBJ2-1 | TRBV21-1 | CASSKKFNRGSSYNEQFF
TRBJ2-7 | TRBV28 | CASGRINPYEQYF